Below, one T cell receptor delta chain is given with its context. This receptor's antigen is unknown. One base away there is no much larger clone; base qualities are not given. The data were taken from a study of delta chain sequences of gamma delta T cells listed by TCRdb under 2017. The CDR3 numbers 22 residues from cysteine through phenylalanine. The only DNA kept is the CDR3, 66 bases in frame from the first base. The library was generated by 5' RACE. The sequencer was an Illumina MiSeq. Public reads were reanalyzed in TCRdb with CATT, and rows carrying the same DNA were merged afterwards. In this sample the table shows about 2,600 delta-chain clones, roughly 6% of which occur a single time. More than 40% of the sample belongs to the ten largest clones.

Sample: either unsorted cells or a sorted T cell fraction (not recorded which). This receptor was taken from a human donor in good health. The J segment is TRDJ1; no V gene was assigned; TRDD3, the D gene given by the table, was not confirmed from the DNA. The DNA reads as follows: TGCAGTGGTATCAACGCAGAGTTCATTGTGGTTGCTTCTTGGGGACGTGCCCATGAACTCATCTTT. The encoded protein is CSGINAEFIVVASWGRAHELIF.